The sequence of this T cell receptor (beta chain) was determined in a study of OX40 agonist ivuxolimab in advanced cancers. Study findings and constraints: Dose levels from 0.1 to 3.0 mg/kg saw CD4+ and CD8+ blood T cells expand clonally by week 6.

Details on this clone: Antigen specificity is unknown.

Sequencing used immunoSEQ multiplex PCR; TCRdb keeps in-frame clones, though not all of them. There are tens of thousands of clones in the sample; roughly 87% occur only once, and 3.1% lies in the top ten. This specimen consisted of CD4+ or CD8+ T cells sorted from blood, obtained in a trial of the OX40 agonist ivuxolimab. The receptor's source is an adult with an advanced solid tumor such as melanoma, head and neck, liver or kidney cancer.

CDR3 sequence: CASSVLTGPGELFF. CDR3 sequence (DNA): TGTGCCAGCAGTGTACTGACAGGTCCCGGGGAGCTGTTTTTT. The V gene is TRBV6-1, the J gene TRBJ2-2; D possibly corresponds to TRBD1 (6 bases). V lost 4 bases and J 6 bases, leaving 12 bases between the germline ends. This CDR3 is built from 14 residues. From germline, CDR1 is MNHNS and CDR2 SASEGT.